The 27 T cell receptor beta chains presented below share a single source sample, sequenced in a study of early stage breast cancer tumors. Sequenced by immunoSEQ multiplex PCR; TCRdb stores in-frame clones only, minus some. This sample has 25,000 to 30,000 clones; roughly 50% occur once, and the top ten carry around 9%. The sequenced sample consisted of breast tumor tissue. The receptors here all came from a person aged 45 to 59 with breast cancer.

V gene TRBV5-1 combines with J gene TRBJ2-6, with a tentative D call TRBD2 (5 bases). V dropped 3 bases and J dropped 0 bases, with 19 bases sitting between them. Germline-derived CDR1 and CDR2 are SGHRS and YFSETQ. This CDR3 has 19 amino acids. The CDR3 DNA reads TGCGCCAGCAGCTCGGCGGGCGGACTTACGAGCTCTGGGGCCAACGTCCTGACTTTC. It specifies CASSSAGGLTSSGANVLTF.

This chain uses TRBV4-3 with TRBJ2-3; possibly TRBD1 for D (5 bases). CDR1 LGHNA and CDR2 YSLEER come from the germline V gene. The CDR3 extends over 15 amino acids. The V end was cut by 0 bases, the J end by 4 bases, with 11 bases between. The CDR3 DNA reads TGCGCCAGCAGCCAAGATTGGTCCAGGGCAGATACGCAGTATTTT. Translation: CASSQDWSRADTQYF.

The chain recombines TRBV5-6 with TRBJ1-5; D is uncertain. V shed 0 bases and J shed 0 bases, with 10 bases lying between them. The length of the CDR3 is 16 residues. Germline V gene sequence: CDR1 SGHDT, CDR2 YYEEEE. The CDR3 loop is CASSLGGGYSNQPQHF. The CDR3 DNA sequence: TGTGCCAGCAGCTTGGGAGGAGGATATAGCAATCAGCCCCAGCATTTT.

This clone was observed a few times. The CDR3 nucleotides are TGTGCCAGCAGGAACACCAATAGCAATCAGCCCCAGCATTTT. Its translation: CASRNTNSNQPQHF. This rearrangement joins TRBV2 to TRBJ1-5; D is undetermined. This CDR3 has 14 amino acids. The V and J ends lost 6 bases and 0 bases respectively, with 9 bases between them. Looked up from germline, CDR1 is SNHLY and CDR2 is FYNNEI.

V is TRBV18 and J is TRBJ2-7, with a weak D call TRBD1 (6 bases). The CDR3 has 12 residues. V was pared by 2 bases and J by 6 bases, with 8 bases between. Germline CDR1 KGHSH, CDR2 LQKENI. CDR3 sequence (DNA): TGTGCCAGCTCACCAGGGGGCGGCGAGCAGTACTTC. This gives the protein CASSPGGGEQYF.

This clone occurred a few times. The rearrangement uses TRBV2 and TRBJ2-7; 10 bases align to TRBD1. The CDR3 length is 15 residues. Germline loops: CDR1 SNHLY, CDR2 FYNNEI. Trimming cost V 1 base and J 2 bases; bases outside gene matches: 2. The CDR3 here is CASSEEGTGAYEQYF. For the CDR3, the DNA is TGTGCCAGCAGTGAAGAAGGGACAGGGGCCTACGAGCAGTACTTC.

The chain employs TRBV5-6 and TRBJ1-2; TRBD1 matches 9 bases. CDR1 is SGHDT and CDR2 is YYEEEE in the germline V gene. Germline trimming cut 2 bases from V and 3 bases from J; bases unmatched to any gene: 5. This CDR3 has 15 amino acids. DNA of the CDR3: TGTGCCAGCAGCTTACTAGGACAGGGGCACTATGGCTACACCTTC. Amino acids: CASSLLGQGHYGYTF.

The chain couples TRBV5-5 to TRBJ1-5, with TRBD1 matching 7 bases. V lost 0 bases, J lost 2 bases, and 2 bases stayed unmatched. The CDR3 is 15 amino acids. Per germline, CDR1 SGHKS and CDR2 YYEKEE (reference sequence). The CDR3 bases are TGTGCCAGCAGCTTGGACGGGACAGGCAATCAGCCCCAGCATTTT. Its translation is CASSLDGTGNQPQHF.

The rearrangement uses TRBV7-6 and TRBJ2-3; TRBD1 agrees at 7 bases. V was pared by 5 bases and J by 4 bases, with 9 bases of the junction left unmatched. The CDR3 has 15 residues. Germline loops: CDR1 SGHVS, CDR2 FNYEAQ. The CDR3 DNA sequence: TGTGCCAGCAGCCCGCCCTCAGGGGGATCAGATACGCAGTATTTT. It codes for CASSPPSGGSDTQYF.

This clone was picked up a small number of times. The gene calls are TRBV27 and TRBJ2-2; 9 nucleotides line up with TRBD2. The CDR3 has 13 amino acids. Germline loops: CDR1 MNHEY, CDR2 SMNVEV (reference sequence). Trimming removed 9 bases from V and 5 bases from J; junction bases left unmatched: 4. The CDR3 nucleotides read TGTGCCAGTAGCGGGAGAGCAACCGGGGAGCTGTTTTTT. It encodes CASSGRATGELFF.

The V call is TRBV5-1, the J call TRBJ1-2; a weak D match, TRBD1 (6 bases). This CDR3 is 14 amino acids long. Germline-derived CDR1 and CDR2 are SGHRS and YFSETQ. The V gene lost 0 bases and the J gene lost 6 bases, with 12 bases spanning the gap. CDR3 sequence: CASSLGSTGNGYTF. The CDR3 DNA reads TGCGCCAGCAGCTTGGGTAGTACAGGGAATGGCTACACCTTC.

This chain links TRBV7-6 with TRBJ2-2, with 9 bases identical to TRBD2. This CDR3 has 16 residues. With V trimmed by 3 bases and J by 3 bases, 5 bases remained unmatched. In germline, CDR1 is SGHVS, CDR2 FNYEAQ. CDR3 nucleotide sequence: TGTGCCAGCAGCTTGGAGACTAGCGGCCACACCGGGGAGCTGTTTTTT. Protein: CASSLETSGHTGELFF.

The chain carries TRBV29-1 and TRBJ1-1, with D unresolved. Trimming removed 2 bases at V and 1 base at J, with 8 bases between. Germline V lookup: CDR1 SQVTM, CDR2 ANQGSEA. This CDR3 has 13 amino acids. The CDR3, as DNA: TGCAGCGTTGAACGGTGGGGGAACACTGAAGCTTTCTTT. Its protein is CSVERWGNTEAFF.

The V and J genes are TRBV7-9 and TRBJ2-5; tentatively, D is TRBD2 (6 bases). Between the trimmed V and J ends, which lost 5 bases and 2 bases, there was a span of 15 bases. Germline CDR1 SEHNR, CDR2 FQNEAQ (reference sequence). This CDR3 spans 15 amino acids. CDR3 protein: CASSKSGGLQETQYF. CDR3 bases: TGTGCCAGCAGCAAATCTGGCGGACTACAAGAGACCCAGTACTTC.

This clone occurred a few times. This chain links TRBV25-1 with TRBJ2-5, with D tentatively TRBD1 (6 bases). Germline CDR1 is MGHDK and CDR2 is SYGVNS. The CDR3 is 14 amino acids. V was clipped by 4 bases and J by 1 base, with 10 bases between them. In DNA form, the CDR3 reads TGTGCCAGCAGTGCTCCAGGGGTCCAAGAGACCCAGTACTTC. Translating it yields CASSAPGVQETQYF.

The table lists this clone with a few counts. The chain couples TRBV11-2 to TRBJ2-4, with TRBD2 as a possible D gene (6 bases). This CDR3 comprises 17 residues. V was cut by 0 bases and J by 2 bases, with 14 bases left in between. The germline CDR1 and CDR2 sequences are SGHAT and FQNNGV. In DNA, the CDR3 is TGTGCCAGCAGCTTAGATCGTGGGAGGCCCACCAAAAACATTCAGTACTTC. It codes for CASSLDRGRPTKNIQYF.

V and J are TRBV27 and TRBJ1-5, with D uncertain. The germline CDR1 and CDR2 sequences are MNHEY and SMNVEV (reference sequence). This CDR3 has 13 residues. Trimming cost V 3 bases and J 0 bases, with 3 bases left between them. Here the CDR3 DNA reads TGTGCCAGCAGTTTTAATAGCAATCAGCCCCAGCATTTT. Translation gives CASSFNSNQPQHF.

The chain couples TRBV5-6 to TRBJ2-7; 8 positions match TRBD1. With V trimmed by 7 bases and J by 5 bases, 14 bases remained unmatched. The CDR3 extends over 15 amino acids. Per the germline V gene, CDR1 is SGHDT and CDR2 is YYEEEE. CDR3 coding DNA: TGTGCCAGCGCCGCCCGTCCAGGGGGCGGGAACGAGCAGTACTTC. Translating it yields CASAARPGGGNEQYF.

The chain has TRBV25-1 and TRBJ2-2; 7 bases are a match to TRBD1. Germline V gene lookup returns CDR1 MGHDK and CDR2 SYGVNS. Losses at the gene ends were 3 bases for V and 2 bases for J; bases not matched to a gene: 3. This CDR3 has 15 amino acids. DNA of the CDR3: TGTGCCAGCAGTGATTGGGACAGCAACACCGGGGAGCTGTTTTTT. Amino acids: CASSDWDSNTGELFF.

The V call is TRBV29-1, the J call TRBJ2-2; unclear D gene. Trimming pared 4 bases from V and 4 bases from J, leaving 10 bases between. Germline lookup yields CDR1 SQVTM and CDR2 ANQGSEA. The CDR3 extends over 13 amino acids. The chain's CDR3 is CSVALGFTGELFF. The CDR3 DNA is TGCAGCGTTGCGTTAGGCTTCACCGGGGAGCTGTTTTTT.

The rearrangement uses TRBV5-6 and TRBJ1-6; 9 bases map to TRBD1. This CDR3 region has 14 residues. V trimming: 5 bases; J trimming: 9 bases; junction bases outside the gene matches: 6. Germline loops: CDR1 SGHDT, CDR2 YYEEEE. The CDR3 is CASRPGTGTSPLHF. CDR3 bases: TGTGCCAGCAGGCCCGGGACAGGGACTTCACCCCTCCACTTT.

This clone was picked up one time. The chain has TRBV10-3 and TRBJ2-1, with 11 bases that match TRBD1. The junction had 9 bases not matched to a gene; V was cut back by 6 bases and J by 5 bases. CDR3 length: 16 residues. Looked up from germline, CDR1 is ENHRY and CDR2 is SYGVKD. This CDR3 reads CAIRGAGTGGHNEQFF. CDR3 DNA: TGTGCCATCAGGGGAGCCGGGACAGGGGGTCACAATGAGCAGTTCTTC.

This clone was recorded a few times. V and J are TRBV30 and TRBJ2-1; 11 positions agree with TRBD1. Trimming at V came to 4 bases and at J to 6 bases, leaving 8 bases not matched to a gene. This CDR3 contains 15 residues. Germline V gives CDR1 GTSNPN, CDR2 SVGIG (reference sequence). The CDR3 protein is CAWKSGTGGRNEQFF. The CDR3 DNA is TGTGCCTGGAAATCGGGGACAGGGGGTCGCAATGAGCAGTTCTTC.

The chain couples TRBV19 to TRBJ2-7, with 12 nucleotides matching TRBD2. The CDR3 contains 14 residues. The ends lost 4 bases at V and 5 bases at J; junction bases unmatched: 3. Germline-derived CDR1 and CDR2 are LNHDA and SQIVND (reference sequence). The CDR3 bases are TGTGCCAGTAGTAGGACTAGCGGGAACCACGAGCAGTACTTC. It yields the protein CASSRTSGNHEQYF.

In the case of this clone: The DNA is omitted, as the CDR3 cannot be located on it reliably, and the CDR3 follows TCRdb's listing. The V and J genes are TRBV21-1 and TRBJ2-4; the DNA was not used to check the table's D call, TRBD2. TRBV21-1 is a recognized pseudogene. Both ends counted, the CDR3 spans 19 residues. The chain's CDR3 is CASSKVASGSSASKNIQYF.

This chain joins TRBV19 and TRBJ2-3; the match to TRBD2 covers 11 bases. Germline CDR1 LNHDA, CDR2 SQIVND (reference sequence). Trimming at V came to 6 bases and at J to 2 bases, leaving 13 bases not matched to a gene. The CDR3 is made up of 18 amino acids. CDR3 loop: CASSLPPRTSGHTDTQYF. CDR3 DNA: TGTGCCAGTAGCCTACCGCCCCGGACTAGCGGGCACACAGATACGCAGTATTTT.

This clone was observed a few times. CDR3 coding DNA: TGCAGCGTTGAATGGGGGGACAGGGGAGACTACGAGCAGTACTTC. Translated: CSVEWGDRGDYEQYF. J is TRBJ2-7 and V is TRBV29-1, with TRBD1 identical over 10 bases. The CDR3 runs 15 residues. V was pared by 2 bases and J by 3 bases, with 7 bases of the junction left unmatched. Germline CDR1 and CDR2: SQVTM and ANQGSEA.